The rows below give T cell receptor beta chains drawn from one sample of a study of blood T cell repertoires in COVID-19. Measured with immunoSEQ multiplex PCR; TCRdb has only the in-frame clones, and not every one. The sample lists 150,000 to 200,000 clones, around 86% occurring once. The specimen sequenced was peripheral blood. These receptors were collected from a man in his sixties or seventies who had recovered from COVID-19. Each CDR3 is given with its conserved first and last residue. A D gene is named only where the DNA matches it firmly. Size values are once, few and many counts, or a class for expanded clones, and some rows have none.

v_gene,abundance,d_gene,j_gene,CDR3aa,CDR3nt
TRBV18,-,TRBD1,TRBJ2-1,CASSPQDRANNEQFF,TGTGCCAGCTCACCACAGGACAGGGCCAACAATGAGCAGTTCTTC
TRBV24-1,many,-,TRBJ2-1,CATSDRYNEQFF,TGTGCCACCAGTGACCGCTACAATGAGCAGTTCTTC
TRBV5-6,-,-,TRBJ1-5,CASSIGTLRNQPQHF,TGTGCCAGCAGCATCGGGACACTTAGGAATCAGCCCCAGCATTTT
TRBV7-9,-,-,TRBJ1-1,CASSPPGQNTEAFF,TGTGCCAGCAGCCCCCCGGGACAGAACACTGAAGCTTTCTTT
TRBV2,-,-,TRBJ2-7,CASFFNEQYF,TGTGCCAGCTTTTTTAACGAGCAGTACTTC
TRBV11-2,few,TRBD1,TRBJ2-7,CASSLNRDSLYEQYF,TGTGCCAGCAGCCTAAACCGGGACAGCCTCTACGAGCAGTACTTC
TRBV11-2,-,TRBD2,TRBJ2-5,CASNIPGGETQYF,TGTGCCAGCAACATACCCGGGGGGGAGACCCAGTACTTC
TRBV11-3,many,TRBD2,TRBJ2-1,CASSSAGVSEQFF,TGTGCCAGCAGCTCAGCGGGAGTGAGTGAGCAGTTCTTC
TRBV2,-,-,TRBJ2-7,CASRKLSRGPGQTYEQYF,TGTGCCAGCAGAAAGCTTTCTCGGGGACCGGGACAAACCTACGAGCAGTACTTC
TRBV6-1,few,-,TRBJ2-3,CASSEGHWDNFADTQYF,TGTGCCAGCAGTGAAGGACATTGGGACAACTTTGCGGATACGCAGTATTTT
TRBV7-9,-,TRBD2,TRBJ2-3,CASSFPGTSGSTDTQYF,TGTGCCAGCAGCTTTCCCGGGACTAGCGGGAGCACAGATACGCAGTATTTT
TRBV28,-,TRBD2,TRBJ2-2,CASRGLADTGELFF,TGTGCCAGCCGAGGACTAGCGGACACCGGGGAGCTGTTTTTT
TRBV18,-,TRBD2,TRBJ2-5,CASSPGLVEKTQYF,TGTGCCAGCTCACCCGGACTAGTAGAGAAGACCCAGTACTTC
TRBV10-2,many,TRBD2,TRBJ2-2,CASSEWGLAGKLDTGELFF,TGCGCCAGCAGTGAGTGGGGACTAGCGGGAAAGCTCGACACCGGGGAGCTGTTTTTT
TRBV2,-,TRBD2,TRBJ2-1,CASELRSGRANEQFF,TGTGCCAGCGAACTGAGGAGCGGGAGGGCCAATGAGCAGTTCTTC
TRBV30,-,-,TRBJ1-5,CAWGKSQLNQPQHF,TGTGCCTGGGGTAAGTCACAGCTCAATCAGCCCCAGCATTTT
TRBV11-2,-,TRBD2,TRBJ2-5,CASSPLKREYETQYF,TGTGCCAGCAGCCCCCTCAAGCGGGAGTATGAGACCCAGTACTTC
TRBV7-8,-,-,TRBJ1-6,CASSLAMAALTSGSPLHF,TGTGCCAGCAGCTTAGCAATGGCCGCGTTAACGTCAGGTTCACCCCTCCACTTT
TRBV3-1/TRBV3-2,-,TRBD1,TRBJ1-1,CASSQHGQGRGNTEAFF,TGTGCCAGCAGCCAACACGGACAGGGACGGGGGAACACTGAAGCTTTCTTT
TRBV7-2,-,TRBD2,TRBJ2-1,CASTGVGEGPYEQFF,TGTGCCAGCACCGGAGTAGGGGAGGGCCCCTATGAGCAGTTCTTC
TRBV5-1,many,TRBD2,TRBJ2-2,CASRPSGSEAGELFF,TGCGCCAGCAGACCTAGCGGGAGTGAGGCCGGGGAGCTGTTTTTT
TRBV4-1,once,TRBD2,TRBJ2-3,CASSQELAGGSDTQYF,TGCGCCAGCAGCCAAGAACTAGCGGGGGGGTCCGATACGCAGTATTTT
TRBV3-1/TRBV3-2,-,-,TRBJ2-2,CASRQGGTGNTGELFF,TGTGCCAGCAGGCAAGGCGGGACTGGGAACACCGGGGAGCTGTTTTTT
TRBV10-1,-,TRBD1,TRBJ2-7,CASSPQGAYEQYF,TGCGCCAGCAGTCCCCAGGGGGCCTACGAGCAGTACTTC
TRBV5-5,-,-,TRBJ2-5,CASDEGVVRGETQYF,TGTGCCAGTGACGAGGGAGTGGTCCGTGGGGAGACCCAGTACTTC
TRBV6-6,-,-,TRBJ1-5,CASSHQGQPQHF,TGTGCCAGCAGTCATCAGGGCCAGCCCCAGCATTTT
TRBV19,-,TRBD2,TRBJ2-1,CASSMGPAGEVYNEQFF,TGTGCCAGTAGTATGGGGCCAGCGGGAGAGGTTTACAATGAGCAGTTCTTC
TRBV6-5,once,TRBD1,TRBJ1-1,CASTPTGGAGTEAFF,TGTGCCAGCACCCCGACAGGGGGCGCGGGGACTGAAGCTTTCTTT
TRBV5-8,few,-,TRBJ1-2,CASSLDSAAAGYTF,TGTGCCAGCAGCTTGGATTCGGCAGCGGCTGGCTACACCTTC
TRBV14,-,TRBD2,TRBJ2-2,CASSRQAGGNTGELFF,TGTGCCAGCAGTCGACAAGCGGGAGGAAACACCGGGGAGCTGTTTTTT
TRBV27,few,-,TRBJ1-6,CASSPRRQVRSPLHF,TGTGCCAGCAGTCCCCGCCGACAAGTACGATCACCCCTCCACTTT
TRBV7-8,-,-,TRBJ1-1,CASSPGGITEAFF,TGTGCCAGCAGCCCCGGCGGGATCACTGAAGCTTTCTTT
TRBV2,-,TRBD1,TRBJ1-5,CASTLQGAGQPQHF,TGTGCCAGCACACTACAGGGGGCCGGGCAGCCCCAGCATTTT
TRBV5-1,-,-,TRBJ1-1,CASSLGSGGSTEAFF,TGCGCCAGCAGCTTGGGGTCAGGTGGTAGCACTGAAGCTTTCTTT
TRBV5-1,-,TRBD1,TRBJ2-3,CASSLPGQGASDTQYF,TGCGCCAGCAGCCTGCCAGGACAGGGGGCGTCAGATACGCAGTATTTT
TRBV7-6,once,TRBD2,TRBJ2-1,CASSLLAGPYNEQFF,TGTGCCAGCAGCTTGCTAGCGGGGCCGTACAATGAGCAGTTCTTC
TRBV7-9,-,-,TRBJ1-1,CASSLTRGGNTEAFF,TGTGCCAGCAGCCTCACCCGGGGGGGAAACACTGAAGCTTTCTTT
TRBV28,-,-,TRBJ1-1,CATHGTPNTEAFF,TGTGCCACCCATGGGACACCGAACACTGAAGCTTTCTTT
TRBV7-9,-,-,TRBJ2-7,CASSLARGYEQYF,TGTGCCAGCAGCTTAGCTCGCGGGTACGAGCAGTACTTC
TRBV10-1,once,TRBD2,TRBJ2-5,CASSDQREGLRGTQYF,TGCGCCAGCAGTGACCAGCGGGAGGGCCTTAGAGGGACCCAGTACTTC
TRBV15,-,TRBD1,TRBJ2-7,CATSRAGQDYEQYF,TGTGCCACCAGCAGAGCTGGACAGGACTACGAGCAGTACTTC
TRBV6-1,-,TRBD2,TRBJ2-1,CASSGRLAGGPSNEQFF,TGTGCCAGCAGTGGTCGACTAGCGGGAGGGCCTTCGAATGAGCAGTTCTTC
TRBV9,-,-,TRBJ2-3,CASSGGSTDTQYF,TGTGCCAGCAGCGGAGGGAGCACAGATACGCAGTATTTT
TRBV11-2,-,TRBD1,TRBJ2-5,CASSPRGQQETQYF,TGTGCCAGCAGCCCGAGGGGACAGCAAGAGACCCAGTACTTC
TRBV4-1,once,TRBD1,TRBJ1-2,CASSQDRGVIGGYTF,TGCGCCAGCAGCCAGGACAGGGGGGTGATAGGAGGCTACACCTTC
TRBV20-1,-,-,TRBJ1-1,CSASEGDTEAFF,TGCAGTGCTAGTGAGGGCGACACTGAAGCTTTCTTT